This TCR beta chain was profiled in a study of cytotoxic CD8 clonotypes in ibrutinib-treated CLL. About the research overall: Partial responses numbered some 25 and complete responses 2; after a median around 68 months, roughly 15 stayed remitted and about twelve progressed. Response samples were drawn at a median of about eleven months of treatment, range 6 to 36. Whole-study findings and limits: Rising at ibrutinib response, clonality subsequently fell back toward baseline at progression.

For this clone: The antigen is unknown.

Sequencing was performed with immunoSEQ multiplex PCR; in TCRdb, only in-frame clones are kept and a portion is missing. The sample has around 150,000 clones, more than 65% seen once; the top ten hold approximately 2%. Trimming pared 0 bases from V and 7 bases from J, leaving 16 bases between. The CDR3 has 16 amino acids. Looked up from germline, CDR1 is SGHAT and CDR2 is FQNNGV. Frozen-stored PBMCs produced around 2.2 micrograms of genomic DNA for TCR beta libraries. The rearrangement links TRBV11-2 to TRBJ2-1; a weak D match, TRBD2 (7 bases). The origin of this receptor is a human donor with chronic lymphocytic leukemia. Sequenced material: PBMCs, taken after 12 months of ibrutinib treatment. The CDR3 loop is CASSLEGGGGGNEQFF. The CDR3 DNA sequence: TGTGCCAGCAGCTTAGAAGGCGGCGGGGGCGGAAATGAGCAGTTCTTC.